These T cell receptor beta chains were read from a single sample in a study of CD8 T cells in ankylosing spondylitis. TCRdb reprocessed the 5' RACE reads via MiXCR and lists one record per CDR3 protein. The data contain hundreds of thousands of distinct CDR3 sequences, approximately 12% of them singletons. The sequenced sample was blood, either unsorted or a sorted T cell fraction (not recorded which). The receptors were gathered from a male donor with ankylosing spondylitis. The CDR3 runs from the conserved cysteine through the conserved F or W. A D gene is named only where the DNA matches it firmly. Clone size appears in some rows only: once, few, many, or a class for an expanded clone.

D gene: NA; clone size: NA; CDR3 length: 15; V gene: TRBV10-3; J gene: TRBJ1-5; CDR3 protein: CAISESAGANQPQHF; CDR3 DNA: TGTGCCATCAGTGAGTCGGCGGGGGCAAATCAGCCCCAGCATTTT
D gene: NA; clone size: many; CDR3 length: 14; V gene: TRBV5-1; J gene: TRBJ2-1; CDR3 protein: CASSSPGRPNEQFF; CDR3 DNA: TGCGCCAGCAGCTCCCCCGGGCGGCCGAATGAGCAGTTCTTC
D gene: NA; clone size: few; CDR3 length: 15; V gene: TRBV6-1; J gene: TRBJ2-1; CDR3 protein: CASSAQGSSYNEQFF; CDR3 DNA: TGTGCCAGCAGTGCCCAGGGGAGCTCCTACAATGAGCAGTTCTTC
D gene: NA; clone size: many; CDR3 length: 15; V gene: TRBV5-1; J gene: TRBJ2-1; CDR3 protein: CASSLAELSGNEQFF; CDR3 DNA: TGCGCCAGCAGCTTGGCCGAGTTATCAGGGAATGAGCAGTTCTTC
D gene: NA; clone size: NA; CDR3 length: 15; V gene: TRBV7-2; J gene: TRBJ1-6; CDR3 protein: CASSWGGRNNSPLHF; CDR3 DNA: TGTGCCAGCAGCTGGGGAGGACGGAATAATTCACCCCTCCACTTT
D gene: NA; clone size: few; CDR3 length: 16; V gene: TRBV5-1; J gene: TRBJ1-1; CDR3 protein: CASSLGTADSGAEAFF; CDR3 DNA: TGCGCCAGCAGCTTGGGGACCGCGGATTCAGGAGCTGAAGCTTTCTTT
D gene: NA; clone size: NA; CDR3 length: 14; V gene: TRBV5-1; J gene: TRBJ1-1; CDR3 protein: CASSFEGTGTEAFF; CDR3 DNA: TGCGCCAGCAGCTTCGAAGGTACGGGCACTGAAGCTTTCTTT
D gene: TRBD1; clone size: NA; CDR3 length: 17; V gene: TRBV12-3/TRBV12-4; J gene: TRBJ2-2; CDR3 protein: CASSHRGQNMYTGELFF; CDR3 DNA: TGTGCCAGCAGTCACAGGGGGCAGAACATGTACACCGGGGAGCTGTTTTTT
D gene: NA; clone size: few; CDR3 length: 15; V gene: TRBV7-2; J gene: TRBJ2-7; CDR3 protein: CASSLYLGQTYEQYF; CDR3 DNA: TGTGCCAGCAGCCTTTACCTCGGACAGACCTACGAGCAGTACTTC
D gene: NA; clone size: few; CDR3 length: 10; V gene: TRBV7-2; J gene: TRBJ2-1; CDR3 protein: CASSFYEQFF; CDR3 DNA: TGTGCCAGCAGCTTTTATGAGCAGTTCTTC
D gene: NA; clone size: few; CDR3 length: 13; V gene: TRBV20-1; J gene: TRBJ2-4; CDR3 protein: CSVQPAGLDIQYF; CDR3 DNA: TGCAGTGTTCAGCCGGCAGGGTTGGACATTCAGTACTTC
D gene: NA; clone size: NA; CDR3 length: 14; V gene: TRBV2; J gene: TRBJ1-5; CDR3 protein: CASSGVTSNQPQHF; CDR3 DNA: TGTGCCAGCAGTGGGGTTACTAGCAATCAGCCCCAGCATTTT
D gene: NA; clone size: NA; CDR3 length: 13; V gene: TRBV11-1; J gene: TRBJ2-5; CDR3 protein: CASSHPGAETQYF; CDR3 DNA: TGTGCCAGCAGCCACCCCGGGGCAGAGACCCAGTACTTC
D gene: NA; clone size: few; CDR3 length: 15; V gene: TRBV20-1; J gene: TRBJ2-1; CDR3 protein: CSARVSGGPYNEQFF; CDR3 DNA: TGCAGTGCTAGGGTTAGCGGAGGGCCTTACAATGAGCAGTTCTTC
D gene: NA; clone size: many; CDR3 length: 13; V gene: TRBV15; J gene: TRBJ2-3; CDR3 protein: CATSRGGEDTQYF; CDR3 DNA: TGTGCCACCAGCAGAGGAGGAGAGGATACGCAGTATTTT
D gene: NA; clone size: few; CDR3 length: 15; V gene: TRBV6-1; J gene: TRBJ2-5; CDR3 protein: CASSMNRGPQETQYF; CDR3 DNA: TGTGCCAGCAGTATGAACCGAGGACCTCAAGAGACCCAGTACTTC
D gene: TRBD2; clone size: NA; CDR3 length: 16; V gene: TRBV28; J gene: TRBJ2-1; CDR3 protein: CASSSPGVSKREKQFF; CDR3 DNA: TGTGCCAGCAGTTCACCCGGCGTTTCTAAGCGGGAGAAGCAGTTCTTC
D gene: NA; clone size: few; CDR3 length: 15; V gene: TRBV2; J gene: TRBJ2-7; CDR3 protein: CASSGDLTGSYEQYF; CDR3 DNA: TGTGCCAGCAGTGGGGACTTGACAGGGTCCTACGAGCAGTACTTC
D gene: NA; clone size: few; CDR3 length: 14; V gene: TRBV3-1; J gene: TRBJ1-1; CDR3 protein: CASSQATDQAEAFF; CDR3 DNA: TGTGCCAGCAGCCAAGCGACGGACCAGGCTGAAGCTTTCTTT
D gene: NA; clone size: many; CDR3 length: 14; V gene: TRBV20-1; J gene: TRBJ1-1; CDR3 protein: CSARDIFQNTEAFF; CDR3 DNA: TGCAGTGCTAGAGATATTTTCCAGAACACTGAAGCTTTCTTT
D gene: NA; clone size: many; CDR3 length: 14; V gene: TRBV29-1; J gene: TRBJ2-2; CDR3 protein: CSVDFDSSTGELFF; CDR3 DNA: TGCAGCGTTGACTTCGACAGCTCCACCGGGGAGCTGTTTTTT
D gene: NA; clone size: NA; CDR3 length: 14; V gene: TRBV28; J gene: TRBJ1-1; CDR3 protein: CASRPGTMNTEAFF; CDR3 DNA: TGTGCCAGCAGGCCAGGAACTATGAACACTGAAGCTTTCTTT
D gene: NA; clone size: few; CDR3 length: 15; V gene: TRBV11-2; J gene: TRBJ1-2; CDR3 protein: CASSSNWGASGGYTF; CDR3 DNA: TGTGCCAGCAGCTCAAACTGGGGTGCATCTGGTGGCTACACCTTC
D gene: NA; clone size: NA; CDR3 length: 14; V gene: TRBV2; J gene: TRBJ1-1; CDR3 protein: CASSRDFMNTEAFF; CDR3 DNA: TGTGCCAGCAGTAGGGACTTTATGAACACTGAAGCTTTCTTT
D gene: NA; clone size: few; CDR3 length: 15; V gene: TRBV5-1; J gene: TRBJ2-2; CDR3 protein: CASSSGHPNTGELFF; CDR3 DNA: TGCGCCAGCAGCTCGGGACACCCGAACACCGGGGAGCTGTTTTTT
D gene: TRBD1; clone size: once; CDR3 length: 16; V gene: TRBV5-1; J gene: TRBJ2-3; CDR3 protein: CASSRRQGAVTDTQYF; CDR3 DNA: TGCGCCAGCAGCCGGAGACAGGGGGCTGTAACAGATACGCAGTATTTT
D gene: TRBD2; clone size: NA; CDR3 length: 15; V gene: TRBV6-1; J gene: TRBJ2-5; CDR3 protein: CASSKLTSGGETQYF; CDR3 DNA: TGTGCCAGCAGTAAATTGACTAGCGGGGGTGAGACCCAGTACTTC
D gene: NA; clone size: NA; CDR3 length: 16; V gene: TRBV18; J gene: TRBJ1-4; CDR3 protein: CASSPPGGRRNEKLFF; CDR3 DNA: TGTGCCAGCTCACCACCGGGAGGGCGGCGGAATGAAAAACTGTTTTTT
D gene: NA; clone size: few; CDR3 length: 12; V gene: TRBV6-5; J gene: TRBJ2-7; CDR3 protein: CASSPTGTISFF; CDR3 DNA: TGTGCCAGCAGTCCCACAGGGACTATAAGCTTTTTC
D gene: NA; clone size: many; CDR3 length: 14; V gene: TRBV29-1; J gene: TRBJ1-2; CDR3 protein: CSVEGGTLNYGYTF; CDR3 DNA: TGCAGCGTTGAAGGGGGGACCCTTAACTATGGCTACACCTTC
D gene: NA; clone size: few; CDR3 length: 13; V gene: TRBV5-1; J gene: TRBJ1-1; CDR3 protein: CASGFRGNTEAFF; CDR3 DNA: TGCGCCAGCGGGTTCAGGGGGAACACTGAAGCTTTCTTT
D gene: NA; clone size: NA; CDR3 length: 15; V gene: TRBV30; J gene: TRBJ2-2; CDR3 protein: CASGRLGANTGELFF; CDR3 DNA: TGTGCCTCGGGGCGGTTGGGGGCAAACACCGGGGAGCTGTTTTTT
D gene: NA; clone size: few; CDR3 length: 13; V gene: TRBV10-3; J gene: TRBJ2-7; CDR3 protein: CAIKEGQLYEQYF; CDR3 DNA: TGTGCCATCAAGGAAGGTCAACTATACGAGCAGTACTTC
D gene: TRBD1; clone size: many; CDR3 length: 14; V gene: TRBV5-5; J gene: TRBJ1-2; CDR3 protein: CASSSTGGSYGYTF; CDR3 DNA: TGTGCCAGCAGCAGTACAGGGGGCAGCTATGGCTACACCTTC
D gene: NA; clone size: NA; CDR3 length: 12; V gene: TRBV18; J gene: TRBJ2-3; CDR3 protein: CASLLAPDTQYF; CDR3 DNA: TGTGCCAGCTTACTAGCACCAGATACGCAGTATTTT
D gene: NA; clone size: few; CDR3 length: 14; V gene: TRBV20-1; J gene: TRBJ2-3; CDR3 protein: CSARERSNTDTQYF; CDR3 DNA: TGCAGTGCTAGGGAACGATCGAACACAGATACGCAGTATTTT
D gene: NA; clone size: NA; CDR3 length: 13; V gene: TRBV20-1; J gene: TRBJ2-5; CDR3 protein: CSARENLRETQYF; CDR3 DNA: TGCAGTGCTAGAGAGAATCTGCGGGAGACCCAGTACTTC
D gene: NA; clone size: NA; CDR3 length: 15; V gene: TRBV7-9; J gene: TRBJ1-2; CDR3 protein: CASTTTGKVGYGYTF; CDR3 DNA: TGTGCCAGCACCACTACAGGGAAGGTCGGCTATGGCTACACCTTC
D gene: NA; clone size: NA; CDR3 length: 13; V gene: TRBV7-2; J gene: TRBJ2-3; CDR3 protein: CASSTSGADTQYF; CDR3 DNA: TGTGCCAGCAGCACCTCAGGGGCAGATACGCAGTATTTT
D gene: TRBD1; clone size: few; CDR3 length: 13; V gene: TRBV20-1; J gene: TRBJ2-4; CDR3 protein: CSGRQGAKNIQYF; CDR3 DNA: TGCAGTGGCAGACAGGGGGCAAAAAACATTCAGTACTTC
D gene: TRBD2; clone size: many; CDR3 length: 14; V gene: TRBV29-1; J gene: TRBJ2-3; CDR3 protein: CSVEGTSGTDTQYF; CDR3 DNA: TGCAGCGTTGAGGGGACTAGCGGGACAGATACGCAGTATTTT
D gene: TRBD2; clone size: few; CDR3 length: 17; V gene: TRBV27; J gene: TRBJ2-7; CDR3 protein: CASSPIWGSGPPYEQYF; CDR3 DNA: TGTGCCAGCAGCCCTATCTGGGGTAGCGGGCCGCCCTACGAGCAGTACTTC
D gene: TRBD1; clone size: few; CDR3 length: 13; V gene: TRBV27; J gene: TRBJ2-7; CDR3 protein: CASSWTGEGEQYF; CDR3 DNA: TGTGCCAGCAGTTGGACAGGGGAGGGGGAGCAGTACTTC
D gene: NA; clone size: many; CDR3 length: 13; V gene: TRBV12-3/TRBV12-4; J gene: TRBJ2-3; CDR3 protein: CASSLAAGNTQYF; CDR3 DNA: TGTGCCAGCAGTTTGGCGGCAGGGAATACGCAGTATTTT
D gene: NA; clone size: NA; CDR3 length: 14; V gene: TRBV9; J gene: TRBJ2-2; CDR3 protein: CASSDYRSAGELFF; CDR3 DNA: TGTGCCAGCAGCGATTACAGGAGCGCCGGGGAGCTGTTTTTT
D gene: NA; clone size: many; CDR3 length: 12; V gene: TRBV10-3; J gene: TRBJ2-7; CDR3 protein: CAISDSGREQYF; CDR3 DNA: TGTGCCATCAGTGACTCAGGGCGCGAGCAGTACTTC
D gene: NA; clone size: NA; CDR3 length: 15; V gene: TRBV24-1; J gene: TRBJ1-4; CDR3 protein: CATSDPRRGNEKLFF; CDR3 DNA: TGTGCCACCAGTGATCCCAGGAGGGGTAATGAAAAACTGTTTTTT
D gene: NA; clone size: once; CDR3 length: 12; V gene: TRBV6-2/TRBV6-3; J gene: TRBJ1-2; CDR3 protein: CASNSQSYGYTF; CDR3 DNA: TGTGCCAGCAACTCCCAGAGCTATGGCTACACCTTC
D gene: NA; clone size: few; CDR3 length: 15; V gene: TRBV6-1; J gene: TRBJ1-3; CDR3 protein: CASTPLDSSGNTIYF; CDR3 DNA: TGTGCCAGCACCCCCCTGGACAGTTCTGGAAACACCATATATTTT
D gene: NA; clone size: NA; CDR3 length: 13; V gene: TRBV5-6; J gene: TRBJ2-1; CDR3 protein: CARSWGPLGEQFF; CDR3 DNA: TGTGCCAGGAGCTGGGGACCCCTCGGCGAGCAGTTCTTC
D gene: NA; clone size: NA; CDR3 length: 10; V gene: TRBV6-1; J gene: TRBJ2-2; CDR3 protein: CASSVSKLFF; CDR3 DNA: TGTGCCAGCAGTGTCAGTAAGCTGTTTTTT
D gene: TRBD1; clone size: NA; CDR3 length: 15; V gene: TRBV7-9; J gene: TRBJ2-5; CDR3 protein: CASSLPGQGSETQYF; CDR3 DNA: TGTGCCAGCAGCTTACCCGGACAGGGATCGGAGACCCAGTACTTC
D gene: NA; clone size: NA; CDR3 length: 14; V gene: TRBV6-1; J gene: TRBJ1-6; CDR3 protein: CASRPTGYNSPLHF; CDR3 DNA: TGTGCCAGCAGACCCACGGGGTATAATTCACCCCTCCACTTT